A single T cell receptor beta chain is shown here with its context. This specimen belongs to a study of blood T cell repertoires in COVID-19. Study-level information: Italy, Spain and the United States were the sources of the convalescent and acute COVID-19 samples. Nucleic acid was either cDNA or gDNA, and it came from T cells, B-cell-depleted T cells, or PBMCs.

Original processing methods: Nucleated cell number was recorded as an estimate derived from reference gene primer amplification. The data were produced by immunoSEQ multiplex PCR, yet TCRdb's version contains in-frame clones alone and is incomplete. V and J calls and clone size follow that table, whereas D and trimming were derived from the DNA. The sample yields hundreds of thousands of clones, around 88% seen once. From germline, CDR1 is MDHEN and CDR2 SYDVKM. Trimming cost V 4 bases and J 0 bases, with 25 bases left between them. The CDR3 is 21 amino acids. The source is a woman aged 30 to 39 who had recovered from COVID-19. Sequenced input: peripheral blood. V and J are TRBV28 and TRBJ1-6; D unresolved. CDR3 loop: CASSSRVTKIILLSYNSPLHF. DNA for the CDR3: TGTGCCAGCAGTTCGCGGGTTACGAAGATTATACTTCTCTCCTATAATTCACCCCTCCACTTT.